This T cell receptor beta chain was sequenced in a study of shared clonotypes between healthy human individuals. For the study at large: The donors, a couple of women and three men, were aged 18 to 49. CD8 memory received one plate per donor, CD8 naive two, CD4 memory three and CD4 naive three.

General study points: It was observed that roughly 5.5% of naive CD4 clonotypes were shared across a handful of donors.

Sorted subsets were amplified in replicate PCRs using approximately 0.2 ug DNA, about 30,000 T cell genomes. Sequencing used immunoSEQ multiplex PCR; TCRdb keeps in-frame clones, though not all of them. This repertoire shows roughly 2,000,000 clones, 80% to 95% found once; its top ten account for about 1.7%. Naive CD8 isolation took CD45RO-negative cells positively selected for CCR7 and excluded terminally differentiated effector memory CD45RA+ cells. To note about this clone: Its matching antigen is unknown.

This CDR3 contains 15 residues. Germline lookup yields CDR1 SGHAT and CDR2 FQNNGV. Germline trimming cut 4 bases from V and 5 bases from J; bases unmatched to any gene: 10. This chain connects TRBV11-2 to TRBJ2-7, with TRBD1 matching over 8 bases. The sequence derives from a man aged 18 to 35 in good health. Some clones in this sample may be carry-over from other donors' samples. The sample taken for sequencing was naive CD8+ T cells from PBMCs. CDR3: CASSSPDRGFHEQYF. The CDR3 DNA reads as TGTGCCAGCAGCTCGCCCGACAGGGGATTCCACGAGCAGTACTTC.